A selection of T cell receptor beta chains follows, all from one sample in a study of regulatory T cells in long-lasting Graves disease. MiXCR was run by TCRdb on the multiplex PCR reads, yielding one entry per CDR3 protein. The repertoire holds about 430,000 distinct CDR3 sequences, with approximately 15% as singletons. These sequences were also reported in another study, on T cells in Graves' hyperthyroidism and ophthalmopathy.

Specimen: peripheral blood mononuclear cells (PBMCs), collected at new diagnosis, from a patient treated with antithyroid drugs. Source of these receptors: a woman between 40 and 50 years old with Graves disease. Both conserved end residues are part of each CDR3. D genes are given only for firm matches. Where a row states a size, it is once, few, many or the class of an expanded clone; other rows omit it.

>-|14|TRBJ1-2|once|TRBV24-1
CATSAGGYTSGYTF
TGTGCCACCAGTGCCGGGGGGTATACCTCTGGCTACACCTTC
>TRBD2|15|TRBJ2-1|many|TRBV5-1
CASSLGWEGNNEQFF
TGCGCCAGCAGCTTGGGTTGGGAGGGAAACAATGAGCAGTTCTTC
>-|13|TRBJ1-2|many|TRBV2
CASIGQRNYGYTF
TGTGCCAGCATTGGACAGAGGAACTATGGCTACACCTTC
>TRBD2|17|TRBJ2-1|-|TRBV2
CASSYPRSGTIRGEQFF
TGTGCCAGCAGTTACCCACGCAGCGGGACTATTAGAGGTGAGCAGTTCTTC
>TRBD2|15|TRBJ2-1|-|TRBV7-3
CASSLREGPYNEQFF
TGTGCCAGCAGCTTAAGGGAGGGCCCCTACAATGAGCAGTTCTTC
>-|11|TRBJ1-2|many|TRBV3-1
CASSQGGGYTF
TGTGCCAGCAGCCAAGGAGGCGGCTACACCTTC
>TRBD1|17|TRBJ2-1|many|TRBV10-3
CAISQDLRDRAYNEQFF
TGTGCCATCAGTCAGGATCTCCGGGACAGGGCCTACAATGAGCAGTTCTTC
>TRBD2|16|TRBJ2-2|many|TRBV25-1
CASGSGTSRYTGELFF
TGTGCCAGCGGTTCCGGGACTAGCCGGTACACCGGGGAGCTGTTTTTT
>-|16|TRBJ1-1|many|TRBV11-2
CASSLEFGRMNTEAFF
TGTGCCAGCAGCTTAGAATTCGGTCGAATGAACACTGAAGCTTTCTTT
>TRBD2|14|TRBJ2-5|many|TRBV13
CASSSSGRAETQYF
TGTGCCAGCAGCTCTAGCGGGAGGGCGGAGACCCAGTACTTC
>-|15|TRBJ2-3|many|TRBV2
CASSEGRQPTDTQYF
TGTGCCAGCAGTGAAGGGAGACAGCCCACAGATACGCAGTATTTT
>-|13|TRBJ1-1|few|TRBV10-2
CATMGLYNTEAFF
TGCGCCACAATGGGACTGTACAACACTGAAGCTTTCTTT
>TRBD2|16|TRBJ2-1|many|TRBV10-3
CAISESASGSYNEQFF
TGTGCCATCAGTGAGTCGGCTAGCGGGAGCTACAATGAGCAGTTCTTC
>-|15|TRBJ2-3|many|TRBV7-8
CASSLTAGRPDTQYF
TGTGCCAGCAGCTTAACGGCGGGACGTCCAGATACGCAGTATTTT
>-|16|TRBJ2-5|few|TRBV5-1
CASSLGSGPLQETQYF
TGCGCCAGCAGCTTAGGTAGCGGCCCCCTCCAAGAGACCCAGTACTTC
>-|13|TRBJ2-2|-|TRBV15
CATKKGGTGELFF
TGTGCCACAAAGAAGGGGGGCACCGGGGAGCTGTTTTTT
>-|14|TRBJ1-1|-|TRBV3-1
CASSGPSGNTEAFF
TGTGCCAGCTCCGGGCCGAGCGGGAACACTGAAGCTTTCTTT
>TRBD1|14|TRBJ1-5|many|TRBV28
CASSTGQAHQPQHF
TGTGCCAGCAGTACCGGACAGGCACATCAGCCCCAGCATTTT
>-|17|TRBJ1-5|few|TRBV19
CASSRTGGQTYNQPQHF
TGTGCCAGTAGCCGCACAGGAGGTCAGACGTACAATCAGCCCCAGCATTTT
>-|15|TRBJ2-2|many|TRBV18
CASSPPNLQTGELFF
TGTGCCAGCTCACCACCGAATTTGCAGACCGGGGAGCTGTTTTTT
>TRBD2|15|TRBJ2-3|-|TRBV10-3
CAIRASGTVTDTQYF
TGTGCCATCAGGGCTAGCGGGACTGTAACAGATACGCAGTATTTT
>TRBD2|17|TRBJ2-3|many|TRBV6-2/TRBV6-3
CASSLLRLAGVTDTQYF
TGTGCCAGCAGTCTTCTTCGGCTAGCGGGAGTAACAGATACGCAGTATTTT
>-|11|TRBJ1-1|few|TRBV6-2/TRBV6-3
CASSFQSEAFF
TGTGCCAGCAGTTTTCAGTCCGAAGCTTTCTTT
>-|14|TRBJ2-5|-|TRBV9
CASTSRTGQETQYF
TGTGCCAGCACCTCAAGAACGGGACAAGAGACCCAGTACTTC
>TRBD2|14|TRBJ2-7|many|TRBV12-3/TRBV12-4
CASKDSGSVYEQYF
TGTGCCAGCAAAGATAGCGGGAGCGTCTACGAGCAGTACTTC
>TRBD2|15|TRBJ2-7|few|TRBV6-1
CASSDPGLGFYEQYF
TGTGCCAGCAGTGACCCGGGACTAGGGTTCTACGAGCAGTACTTC
>-|15|TRBJ2-3|many|TRBV27
CASSLTGEVTDTQYF
TGTGCCAGCAGTTTAACGGGAGAGGTGACAGATACGCAGTATTTT
>-|14|TRBJ2-7|many|TRBV6-1
CASISGWVPYEQYF
TGTGCCAGCATTTCCGGATGGGTCCCCTACGAGCAGTACTTC
>-|13|TRBJ2-7|-|TRBV4-1
CASSQGGSYEQYF
TGTGCCAGCAGCCAAGGGGGATCCTACGAGCAGTACTTC
>-|10|TRBJ2-5|-|TRBV24-1
CAPREETQYF
TGTGCCCCCAGGGAAGAGACCCAGTACTTC
>-|14|TRBJ2-7|few|TRBV20-1
CSATRDAGSYEQYF
TGCAGTGCTACTCGGGACGCCGGCTCCTACGAGCAGTACTTC
>TRBD1|18|TRBJ1-6|few|TRBV7-8
CASSLAPQIDRDNSPLHF
TGTGCCAGCAGCTTAGCGCCCCAGATAGACAGGGACAATTCACCCCTCCACTTT
>TRBD1|14|TRBJ2-7|many|TRBV12-3/TRBV12-4
CASSFGTGEQEQYF
TGTGCCAGCAGTTTCGGGACAGGGGAGCAAGAGCAGTACTTC
>-|15|TRBJ2-5|few|TRBV5-1
CASSPGTAGQETQYF
TGCGCCAGCAGCCCAGGGACGGCGGGCCAAGAGACCCAGTACTTC
>-|12|TRBJ1-1|-|TRBV28
CASSLTLSEAFF
TGTGCCAGCAGTTTGACCCTCTCTGAAGCTTTCTTT
>-|15|TRBJ2-3|few|TRBV20-1
CSARETLVRTDTQYF
TGCAGTGCTAGAGAAACACTAGTTCGCACAGATACGCAGTATTTT
>TRBD1|14|TRBJ2-7|many|TRBV20-1
CSVTGEGSSYEQYF
TGCAGTGTCACAGGGGAAGGAAGCTCCTACGAGCAGTACTTC
>TRBD1|18|TRBJ2-7|-|TRBV5-6
CASRVRDRGAGDSYEQYF
TGTGCCAGCAGAGTCCGGGACAGGGGTGCGGGGGACTCCTACGAGCAGTACTTC
>-|16|TRBJ2-1|few|TRBV9
CASSVGVTSSYNEQFF
TGTGCCAGCAGCGTAGGCGTCACCAGCTCCTACAATGAGCAGTTCTTC
>TRBD2|16|TRBJ2-7|-|TRBV20-1
CSARDRTSGSRYEQYF
TGCAGTGCTAGAGATAGGACTAGCGGGAGTAGGTACGAGCAGTACTTC
>-|15|TRBJ2-1|many|TRBV27
CASSPYSGRNNEQFF
TGTGCCAGCAGCCCTTATTCTGGGAGGAACAATGAGCAGTTCTTC
>-|17|TRBJ1-2|many|TRBV19
CASSPQGTKRGHYGYTF
TGTGCCAGTAGTCCCCAAGGGACGAAGCGGGGGCACTATGGCTACACCTTC
>TRBD1|14|TRBJ2-7|many|TRBV6-1
CASTSGTGVYEQYF
TGTGCCAGTACCTCCGGGACAGGGGTCTACGAGCAGTACTTC
>-|13|TRBJ2-2|many|TRBV12-3/TRBV12-4
CASSYTFGGELFF
TGTGCCAGCAGTTATACCTTCGGCGGGGAGCTGTTTTTT
>-|13|TRBJ2-7|-|TRBV29-1
CSTQGGESYEQYF
TGCAGTACACAGGGTGGGGAATCCTACGAGCAGTACTTC
>-|13|TRBJ1-5|many|TRBV2
CASRLGSGQPQHF
TGTGCCAGCAGGTTGGGGTCCGGTCAGCCCCAGCATTTT
>TRBD1|14|TRBJ2-5|few|TRBV3-1
CASRGIQGSETQYF
TGTGCCAGCAGGGGTATACAGGGGTCGGAGACCCAGTACTTC
>-|14|TRBJ1-4|many|TRBV11-2
CASSLWGRDEKLFF
TGTGCCAGCAGCTTATGGGGGCGGGATGAAAAACTGTTTTTT
>TRBD2|18|TRBJ2-7|-|TRBV28
CASSSSPPGLAGIYEQYF
TGTGCCAGCAGTTCCAGCCCCCCGGGACTAGCGGGAATCTACGAGCAGTACTTC
>TRBD2|14|TRBJ2-7|-|TRBV6-1
CASSGTSLNYEQYF
TGTGCCAGCAGTGGGACTAGCCTAAACTACGAGCAGTACTTC
>-|15|TRBJ2-1|many|TRBV7-3
CASSPGAPTYNEQFF
TGTGCCAGCAGCCCCGGGGCACCTACCTACAATGAGCAGTTCTTC
>-|15|TRBJ2-3|few|TRBV9
CASSVAGVWTDTQYF
TGTGCCAGCAGCGTAGCGGGCGTCTGGACAGATACGCAGTATTTT
>TRBD2|19|TRBJ2-1|-|TRBV11-2
CASSLEYGTSGRVTNEQFF
TGTGCCAGCAGCTTAGAGTATGGGACTAGCGGGAGGGTTACCAATGAGCAGTTCTTC
>-|14|TRBJ2-7|many|TRBV27
CAIGTGLDSYEQYF
TGTGCCATTGGAACAGGGTTAGATTCCTACGAGCAGTACTTC
>-|14|TRBJ1-1|-|TRBV10-3
CAISEINLLSEAFF
TGTGCCATCAGTGAGATCAATCTACTCTCTGAAGCTTTCTTT
>TRBD1|16|TRBJ2-5|many|TRBV7-6
CASSLAGTGGQETQYF
TGTGCCAGCAGCTTAGCAGGGACAGGGGGCCAAGAGACCCAGTACTTC
>TRBD1|13|TRBJ2-5|few|TRBV30
CAWSEGQEETQYF
TGTGCCTGGAGCGAGGGACAGGAAGAGACCCAGTACTTC